Each of the 30 T cell receptor beta chains below was sequenced from the same sample in a study of blood T cells in healthy people across ages. Using a J-beta primer mix together with a sample-barcoded 5' primer, a second PCR was run for roughly 6 to 12 cycles. TCRdb reprocessed the 5' RACE reads with MiXCR, giving one entry per CDR3 protein. The table shows some 1.5 million distinct CDR3 sequences, with approximately 43% occurring only once. Specimen: blood. All receptors come from a woman aged 18-30 years in good health.

This clonotype occurred a few times. The chain employs TRBV15 and TRBJ2-1; TRBD2 agrees at 7 bases. The CDR3 contains 12 residues. CDR1 LNHNV and CDR2 YYDKDF come from the germline V gene (reference sequence). The V and J ends lost 5 bases and 7 bases, in that order; junction bases with no gene match: 2. Written as DNA, the CDR3 is TGTGCCACCAGCGATAGCGGGAATGAGCAGTTCTTC. It codes for CATSDSGNEQFF.

Only a few counts were recorded for this clonotype. The J gene is TRBJ2-1, the V gene TRBV7-9; D possibly corresponds to TRBD2 (5 bases). Germline lookup yields CDR1 SEHNR and CDR2 FQNEAQ (reference sequence). V was cut by 4 bases and J by 9 bases, with 10 bases left in between. This CDR3 region has 12 residues. The CDR3 coding sequence is TGTGCCAGCAGCTCGCTCGCGGGTGAGCAGTTCTTC. Residues: CASSSLAGEQFF.

In the case of this clonotype: Germline and junction disagree at one end, which may indicate a read error. This chain links TRBV5-1 with TRBJ1-1; TRBD1 aligns across 7 bases. CDR3 size: 13 residues. Germline V lookup: CDR1 SGHRS, CDR2 YFSETQ. The CDR3 nucleotides are TGCGCCAGCAGCATGACAGGGTTCACTGAGGCTTTCTTT. This codes for CASSMTGFTEAFF.

This clonotype was picked up one time. This chain connects TRBV12-3 or TRBV12-4 to TRBJ1-2; 10 nucleotides line up with TRBD1. CDR3 length: 15 amino acids. J lost 7 bases, V lost 4 bases, and 9 bases had no gene match. In nucleotides, the CDR3 is TGTGCCAGCAGTTACAGGACAGGGGGTACTAGTGGCTACACCTTC. Protein: CASSYRTGGTSGYTF.

This clonotype was detected a few times. The chain has TRBV29-1 and TRBJ1-1; no definite D call. V lost 3 bases and J 1 base, leaving 12 bases between the germline ends. There are 14 residues in the CDR3. CDR1 is SQVTM and CDR2 is ANQGSEA in the germline V gene. The CDR3 region has the DNA TGCAGCGTTGATTGGGCGACAAAGAACACTGAAGCTTTCTTT. Its protein product is CSVDWATKNTEAFF.

This rearrangement joins TRBV9 to TRBJ2-7, with D possibly being TRBD1 or TRBD2 (5 bases each). TRBJ2-5 matches the DNA end more closely, so the J call is doubtful. Germline lookup yields CDR1 SGDLS and CDR2 YYNGEE. The CDR3 is made up of 13 amino acids. The CDR3 nucleotides read TGTGCCAGCAGCGTAAGGGACGAAGAGACCCAGTACTTC. Its translation: CASSVRDEETQYF.

The chain links TRBV5-1 to TRBJ2-2, with no clear D. Trimming cost V 1 base and J 5 bases, with 9 bases left between them. The germline gives CDR1 SGHRS, CDR2 YFSETQ. The CDR3 loop spans 14 amino acids. CDR3 DNA: TGCGCCAGCAGCTTGTTATGGGGAACCGGGGAGCTGTTTTTT. Translated: CASSLLWGTGELFF.

In this sample, this clonotype turned up many times. The J gene is TRBJ1-1, the V gene TRBV7-8; 7 bases map to TRBD1. V lost 2 bases, J lost 1 base, and 1 base stayed unmatched. The CDR3 runs 14 residues. Per the germline V gene, CDR1 is SGHVS and CDR2 is FQNEAQ. The CDR3 region is CASSLQGENTEAFF. CDR3 bases: TGTGCCAGCAGCTTACAGGGGGAGAACACTGAAGCTTTCTTT.

The chain recombines TRBV12-3 or TRBV12-4 with TRBJ2-3, with 7 bases lining up with TRBD2. The junction had 18 bases not matched to a gene; V was cut back by 6 bases and J by 6 bases. The CDR3 consists of 17 residues. DNA of the CDR3: TGTGCCAGCAGGAGAGGTAAAAGCGGGGCCCTCTTGGATACGCAGTATTTT. This gives the protein CASRRGKSGALLDTQYF.

This clonotype was found a few times. The chain couples TRBV6-1 to TRBJ1-4; D is unclear. This CDR3 comprises 14 residues. Trimming left V 7 bases short and J 0 bases short, with 9 bases between. Germline CDR1 MNHNS, CDR2 SASEGT. In nucleotides, the CDR3 is TGTGCCAGCACTCAAATTGCAACTAATGAAAAACTGTTTTTT. Translated: CASTQIATNEKLFF.

V gene TRBV20-1 combines with J gene TRBJ1-2, with TRBD1 as a possible D gene (5 bases). The V gene's germline CDR1 is DFQATT and CDR2 SNEGSKA (reference sequence). The CDR3 contains 14 residues. V gave up 4 bases and J gave up 4 bases, with 16 bases separating them. CDR3 protein: CSATGTGAPYGYTF. CDR3 sequence (DNA): TGCAGTGCTACCGGGACTGGGGCCCCCTATGGCTACACCTTC.

The chain recombines TRBV28 with TRBJ1-6; D unresolved. This CDR3 spans 12 amino acids. V was trimmed by 9 bases and J by 13 bases, leaving 16 bases between them. Germline CDR1 MDHEN, CDR2 SYDVKM. CDR3 amino acids: CASGEVFGPLHF. The CDR3 region has the DNA TGTGCCAGTGGGGAGGTCTTTGGTCCCCTCCACTTT.

This clonotype has more than one count but fewer than ten. V and J are TRBV6-5 and TRBJ2-3; D ambiguous. CDR3 size: 14 residues. Trimming removed 6 bases from V and 2 bases from J, with 12 bases in between. Germline CDR1 MNHEY, CDR2 SVGAGI. The CDR3 DNA follows: TGTGCCAGCAGACGTCTCCGTGCCACAGATACGCAGTATTTT. Translated, it gives CASRRLRATDTQYF.

This chain joins TRBV12-3 or TRBV12-4 and TRBJ1-2; a weak D match, TRBD1 (5 bases). V was shortened by 7 bases and J by 2 bases, with 17 bases between the two germline ends. The CDR3 length is 15 residues. CDR3 in amino acids: CASTSTGAKNYGYTF. In nucleotides, the CDR3 is TGTGCCAGCACCTCCACCGGGGCCAAGAACTATGGCTACACCTTC.

Many counts were recorded for this clonotype. The V call is TRBV6-2 or TRBV6-3, the J call TRBJ2-7; D remains ambiguous. The ends were cut back, 2 bases at V and 3 bases at J, with 14 bases in the middle. The length of the CDR3 is 15 residues. The germline V gene encodes CDR1 MNHEY and CDR2 SVGEGT. CDR3 in amino acids: CASSYGPRKVYEQYF. DNA for the CDR3: TGTGCCAGCAGTTACGGTCCCAGGAAAGTCTACGAGCAGTACTTC.

This clonotype was counted a few times. V usage is TRBV27 and J usage is TRBJ2-7; the D is unclear. Germline V gives CDR1 MNHEY, CDR2 SMNVEV (reference sequence). The CDR3 spans 12 residues. V was trimmed by 8 bases and J by 1 base, leaving 9 bases between them. The chain's CDR3 is CASGVGSYEQYF. CDR3 DNA: TGTGCCAGCGGCGTTGGGTCCTACGAGCAGTACTTC.

Notes on this clonotype: Mismatch with germline at one junction end may stem from a read error. The rearrangement uses TRBV4-1 and TRBJ1-5; D is possibly TRBD1 (5 bases). This CDR3 has 16 residues. Per germline, CDR1 MGHRA and CDR2 YSYEKL. The CDR3 loop reads CAGSPGSDISNQPQHF. The CDR3 DNA follows: TGCGCCGGCAGCCCAGGGAGCGATATTAGCAATCAGCCCCAGCATTTT.

This clonotype occurred a few times. V and J are TRBV29-1 and TRBJ2-4; D is ambiguous. The germline V gene has CDR1 SQVTM and CDR2 ANQGSEA. With 8 bases removed from V and 5 bases from J, the gap between germline ends came to 13 bases. The CDR3 is 12 amino acids. The DNA of the CDR3 is TGCAGCTCAGTGGGGTGGGAAAACATTCAGTACTTC. Its translation is CSSVGWENIQYF.

This clonotype was detected a few times. V is TRBV10-3 and J is TRBJ2-7; TRBD2 is a possible D gene (5 bases). The germline V gene has CDR1 ENHRY and CDR2 SYGVKD. Deletions cut 3 bases from V and 2 bases from J, with 11 bases between. The CDR3 covers 14 residues. In DNA form, the CDR3 reads TGTGCCATCAGTGACCCTGACTACCCCTACGAGCAGTACTTC. Translation: CAISDPDYPYEQYF.

This sequence joins TRBV4-1 and TRBJ1-2, with 8 nucleotides matching TRBD1. The CDR3 has 15 residues. V shed 2 bases, J shed 4 bases, and the junction held 6 bases outside the gene matches. From germline, CDR1 is MGHRA and CDR2 YSYEKL. CDR3 nucleotides: TGCGCCAGCAGCCAACCACAGGGGGAGGGCTATGGCTACACCTTC. It codes for CASSQPQGEGYGYTF.

This clonotype was counted many times. The chain carries TRBV4-3 and TRBJ2-3; 14 bases align to TRBD2. V lost 4 bases and J lost 4; bases outside the gene matches: 10. The germline gives CDR1 LGHNA, CDR2 YSLEER. The CDR3 loop spans 18 amino acids. The CDR3 spells CASSLSGLAGVLADTQYF. Here the CDR3 DNA reads TGCGCCAGCAGCCTCTCGGGACTAGCGGGAGTTCTGGCAGATACGCAGTATTTT.

The genes are TRBV6-6 and TRBJ1-2, with TRBD1 matching over 9 bases. CDR3 length equals 13 residues. The germline gives CDR1 MNHNY, CDR2 SVGAGI (reference sequence). As DNA, the CDR3 is TGTGTCATCAACCGGGACAGGGACTATGGCTACACCTTC. It codes for CVINRDRDYGYTF.

The rearrangement uses TRBV7-9 and TRBJ2-1; the D gene is possibly TRBD2 (7 bases). The V and J ends lost 5 bases and 0 bases respectively, with 14 bases between them. Germline V gene sequence: CDR1 SEHNR, CDR2 FQNEAQ (reference sequence). CDR3 length: 16 residues. CDR3 nucleotides: TGTGCCAGCAGCATCCGCGCGGGGGCCTCCTACAATGAGCAGTTCTTC. This codes for CASSIRAGASYNEQFF.

V usage is TRBV20-1 and J usage is TRBJ2-5; TRBD2 agrees at 8 bases. The V segment lost 7 bases and the J segment 5 bases; nucleotides outside the gene matches: 6. The CDR3 sequence is 12 residues long. Germline V gene sequence: CDR1 DFQATT, CDR2 SNEGSKA (reference sequence). Here the CDR3 reads CSGAGAGETQYF. The CDR3 region has the DNA TGCAGTGGAGCGGGGGCGGGGGAGACCCAGTACTTC.

The count of this clonotype is one. V gene TRBV9 combines with J gene TRBJ2-1, with 8 positions matching TRBD2. CDR3 size: 16 residues. Per the germline V gene, CDR1 is SGDLS and CDR2 is YYNGEE. Trimming at V came to 4 bases and at J to 1 base, leaving 7 bases not matched to a gene. The CDR3 DNA is TGTGCCAGCAGCCTCACGGGGGGGGGTTCCTACAATGAGCAGTTCTTC. Its translation: CASSLTGGGSYNEQFF.

This clonotype was counted a few times. In DNA, the CDR3 is TGCGCCAGCAGCCAAGTTACTTACTCCTACAATGAGCAGTTCTTC. Translated: CASSQVTYSYNEQFF. The chain joins TRBV4-1 to TRBJ2-1; D is ambiguous. This CDR3 contains 15 residues. Trimming stripped 1 base from V and 0 bases from J, with 7 bases between. CDR1 and CDR2 from the germline V gene are MGHRA and YSYEKL.

The genes are TRBV25-1 and TRBJ2-1; 12 positions agree with TRBD2. The CDR3 totals 14 residues. The germline gives CDR1 MGHDK, CDR2 SYGVNS. V lost 7 bases, J lost 10 bases, and 8 bases stayed unmatched. CDR3: CASTGLAGLREQFF. CDR3 in DNA: TGTGCCAGCACGGGACTAGCGGGCCTCAGGGAGCAGTTCTTC.

The V and J genes are TRBV4-3 and TRBJ2-5, with D possibly TRBD2 on 5 matching bases. The J call may be wrong; the DNA end is better matched by TRBJ2-7. The germline V gene has CDR1 LGHNA and CDR2 YSLEER. The CDR3 totals 15 residues. Here the CDR3 DNA reads TGCGCCAGCAGCCAAGTGTGGGAGAGCTCCTACGAGCAGTACTTC. As protein: CASSQVWESSYEQYF.

This clonotype was observed a few times. The chain joins TRBV2 to TRBJ2-4, with TRBD1 identical over 8 bases. The J call is uncertain, as TRBJ2-7 better fits the DNA end. This CDR3 comprises 16 residues. The germline gives CDR1 SNHLY, CDR2 FYNNEI. The CDR3 DNA reads as TGTGCCAGCATTCTCCGGGACAGGCGAGGATCCTACGAGCAGTACTTC. Amino acid sequence: CASILRDRRGSYEQYF.

As to this clonotype: A read error may produce the germline difference seen at one junction end. The rearrangement joins TRBV5-1 to TRBJ2-1; the D is unclear. In germline, CDR1 is SGHRS, CDR2 YFSETQ. There are 14 residues in the CDR3. CDR3 in amino acids: CVSSLVQVNNEQFF. The CDR3 DNA sequence: TGCGTCAGCAGCTTGGTCCAGGTGAACAATGAGCAGTTCTTC.